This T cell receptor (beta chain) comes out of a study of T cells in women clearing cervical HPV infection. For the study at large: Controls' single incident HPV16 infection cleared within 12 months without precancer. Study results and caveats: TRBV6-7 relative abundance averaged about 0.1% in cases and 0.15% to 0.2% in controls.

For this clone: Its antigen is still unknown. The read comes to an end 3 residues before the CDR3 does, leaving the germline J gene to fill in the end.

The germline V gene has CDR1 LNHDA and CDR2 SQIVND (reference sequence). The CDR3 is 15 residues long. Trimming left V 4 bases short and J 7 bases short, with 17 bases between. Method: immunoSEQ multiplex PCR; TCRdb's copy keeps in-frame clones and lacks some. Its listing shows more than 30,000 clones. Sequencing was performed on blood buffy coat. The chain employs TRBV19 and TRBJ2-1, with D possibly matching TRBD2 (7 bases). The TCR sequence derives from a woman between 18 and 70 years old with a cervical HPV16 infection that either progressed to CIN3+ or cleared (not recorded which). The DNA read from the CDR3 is TGTGCCAGTAGTACCCTAGCGGCTAGGGGGAATGAG. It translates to CASSTLAARGNE. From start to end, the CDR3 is CASSTLAARGNEQFF.